The 21 T cell receptor beta chains given below trace back to one sample, sequenced in a study of blood T cell repertoires in COVID-19. TCRdb's copy holds only in-frame clones and misses some; the assay was immunoSEQ multiplex PCR. This table holds some 70,000 clones, roughly three quarters found once. Sequenced: peripheral blood. Receptors originate from a woman between 50 and 59 years old with acute or convalescent COVID-19.

The table lists this clone with a few counts. A junction boundary mismatches the germline segment, possibly from a read error. The chain has TRBV11-2 and TRBJ2-7; 7 nucleotides match TRBD1. This CDR3 is built from 13 residues. Germline V gene sequence: CDR1 SGHAT, CDR2 FQNNGV. The CDR3 loop reads CASSLDLSQGQDF. The DNA of the CDR3 is TGTGCCAGCAGCTTAGATCTTTCTCAAGGACAGGACTTC.

The chain combines TRBV6-2 or TRBV6-3 with TRBJ2-1, with 9 bases that match TRBD2. Germline lookup yields CDR1 MNHEY and CDR2 SVGEGT. V shed 2 bases, J shed 10 bases, and the junction held 9 bases outside the gene matches. The CDR3 has 15 amino acids. The CDR3 DNA reads as TGTGCCAGCAGTTACGGGGGCGGGAGGGCCGACGAGCAGTTCTTC. Its translation is CASSYGGGRADEQFF.

V gene TRBV5-1 combines with J gene TRBJ1-5; D possibly corresponds to TRBD1 (5 bases). Trimming removed 0 bases from V and 5 bases from J, with 12 bases in between. Germline CDR1 SGHRS, CDR2 YFSETQ. The CDR3 spans 15 residues. The CDR3 sequence is CASSLAGRVDQPQHF. CDR3 nucleotide sequence: TGCGCCAGCAGCTTGGCCGGCAGGGTTGATCAGCCCCAGCATTTT.

This rearrangement joins TRBV7-9 to TRBJ2-4; D is possibly TRBD2 (5 bases). CDR3 size: 14 residues. V was trimmed by 1 base and J by 6 bases, leaving 10 bases between them. From germline, CDR1 is SEHNR and CDR2 FQNEAQ (reference sequence). The CDR3 coding sequence is TGTGCCAGCAGCTTAGACACGGGAATAAACATTCAGTACTTC. Translation gives CASSLDTGINIQYF. Based on the CDR3 plus reference TRBV7-9 and TRBJ2-4, the full variable domain is DTGVSQNPRHKITKRGQNVTFRCDPISEHNRLYWYRQTLGQGPEFLTYFQNEAQLEKSRLLSDRFSAERPKGSFSTLEIQRTEQGDSAMYLCASSLDTGINIQYFGAGTRLSVL.

CDR3 region: CASSQPSGKRGTDTQYF. The DNA for the CDR3 is TGTGCCAGCAGTCAGCCTAGCGGGAAGAGGGGCACAGATACGCAGTATTTT. This chain links TRBV28 with TRBJ2-3; 9 bases are shared with TRBD2. The length of the CDR3 is 17 residues. Germline assignment: CDR1 MDHEN and CDR2 SYDVKM. V lost 5 bases, J lost 1 base, and 10 bases stayed unmatched.

This clone was found a few times. This chain links TRBV3-1 (or the pseudogene TRBV3-2) with TRBJ2-3; possible D gene TRBD2, 6 bases. Trimming removed 0 bases at V and 6 bases at J, with 16 bases between. Per germline, CDR1 LGHDT and CDR2 YNNKEL (reference sequence). This CDR3 region has 16 residues. The CDR3 coding sequence is TGTGCCAGCAGCCAAGATCGGTGGGGAGGTGAGGATACGCAGTATTTT. Encoded protein: CASSQDRWGGEDTQYF.

The chain uses TRBV2 and TRBJ2-1; tentative D call: TRBD2 (6 bases). Germline CDR1 reads SNHLY; CDR2 reads FYNNEI. Trimming stripped 4 bases from V and 7 bases from J, with 14 bases between. This CDR3 has 14 residues. CDR3 sequence reads: CASSAIAESNEQFF. Here the CDR3 DNA reads TGTGCCAGCAGTGCCATAGCGGAGAGTAATGAGCAGTTCTTC.

The rearrangement uses TRBV10-3 and TRBJ1-5; 8 bases line up with TRBD1. The CDR3 spans 14 residues. Losses at the gene ends were 3 bases for V and 5 bases for J; bases not matched to a gene: 3. In germline, CDR1 is ENHRY, CDR2 SYGVKD. The CDR3 DNA reads as TGTGCCATCAGTGAAACGGACAGGGATCAGCCCCAGCATTTT. Protein product: CAISETDRDQPQHF.

This clone came up once. This rearrangement joins TRBV6-4 to TRBJ1-2; D possibly corresponds to TRBD1 (5 bases). Germline assignment: CDR1 MRHNA and CDR2 SNTAGT. Trimming cost V 7 bases and J 4 bases, with 22 bases left between them. The CDR3 consists of 16 residues. The CDR3 coding sequence is TGTGCCAGCACTCCTCTACCCGGGGGAAAAGGCTATGGCTACACCTTC. Translating gives CASTPLPGGKGYGYTF.

The chain combines TRBV19 with TRBJ1-1, with D unclear. Germline V lookup: CDR1 LNHDA, CDR2 SQIVND (reference sequence). The V end was cut by 5 bases, the J end by 2 bases, with 9 bases between. The length of the CDR3 is 13 residues. The CDR3 loop reads CASSATTNTEAFF. The DNA of the CDR3 is TGTGCCAGTAGTGCGACAACCAACACTGAAGCTTTCTTT.

V and J are TRBV7-9 and TRBJ2-1; 8 nucleotides line up with TRBD2. The germline gives CDR1 SEHNR, CDR2 FQNEAQ (reference sequence). The CDR3 covers 15 residues. The V gene end was trimmed by 5 bases and the J gene end by 7 bases; junction bases not matched to a gene: 10. The CDR3 bases are TGTGCCAGCAGCCTCCCGGGGGGACTAGGAAATGAGCAGTTCTTC. It specifies CASSLPGGLGNEQFF.

The V and J genes are TRBV6-2 or TRBV6-3 and TRBJ2-5; no firm D call. Germline loops: CDR1 MNHEY, CDR2 SVGEGT. Trimming removed 5 bases at V and 3 bases at J, with 7 bases between. The CDR3 contains 12 residues. CDR3: CASSNREETQYF. CDR3 bases: TGTGCCAGCAGTAACAGAGAAGAGACCCAGTACTTC.

This sequence joins TRBV2 and TRBJ1-1; D is unclear. CDR1 and CDR2 from the germline V gene are SNHLY and FYNNEI. Trimming took 5 bases from V and 1 from J, leaving 8 bases between them. The CDR3 has 13 amino acids. In DNA, the CDR3 is TGTGCCAGCAGTTCCGACTGGAACACTGAAGCTTTCTTT. Its protein is CASSSDWNTEAFF.

The rearrangement uses TRBV6-5 and TRBJ2-7; 7 nucleotides match TRBD2. Germline V CDR1 and CDR2: MNHEY, SVGAGI. Trimming cost V 8 bases and J 4 bases; bases outside gene matches: 14. The CDR3 contains 15 residues. CDR3 nucleotides: TGTGCCAGCCACTTTGAGGCGGGGGAGTCTTACGAGCAGTACTTC. The encoded protein is CASHFEAGESYEQYF.

The CDR3 here is CASRQVGNGYTF. DNA for the CDR3: TGTGCCAGCAGACAGGTGGGCAATGGCTACACCTTC. The chain is built from TRBV2 and TRBJ1-2; the D gene is possibly TRBD1 (5 bases). Germline CDR1 SNHLY, CDR2 FYNNEI. Trimming left V 6 bases short and J 6 bases short, with 11 bases between. The CDR3 extends over 12 amino acids.

This chain joins TRBV9 and TRBJ2-5; a possible D gene is TRBD2 (6 bases). This CDR3 contains 18 residues. The V end lost 4 bases, the J end lost 4 bases, and 26 bases lay between the germline ends. Germline CDR1 reads SGDLS; CDR2 reads YYNGEE. The CDR3: CASSHPRGSGMARETQYF. DNA for the CDR3: TGTGCCAGCAGCCACCCCCGGGGGTCCGGGATGGCGAGAGAGACCCAGTACTTC.

This clone was seen only a few times. The rearrangement links TRBV18 to TRBJ2-2; no clear D. The V gene's germline CDR1 is KGHSH and CDR2 LQKENI. The germline V and J ends were trimmed by 5 bases and 6 bases, with 7 bases remaining between them. The CDR3 covers 12 residues. Here the CDR3 DNA reads TGTGCCAGCTCAGCAAACTCCGGGGAGCTGTTTTTT. This encodes CASSANSGELFF.

The CDR3 nucleotides are TGCGCCAGCAGTAGACAGGGTGTTGACTATGGCTACACCTTC. It is translated as CASSRQGVDYGYTF. The rearrangement uses TRBV5-1 and TRBJ1-2, with 7 bases identical to TRBD1. Trimming at V came to 5 bases and at J to 3 bases, leaving 7 bases not matched to a gene. Germline V gene data show CDR1 as SGHRS and CDR2 as YFSETQ. The CDR3 spans 14 residues.

This chain uses TRBV7-2 with TRBJ2-7; a weak D match, TRBD2 (6 bases). Trimming cost V 0 bases and J 6 bases, with 9 bases left between them. The length of the CDR3 is 13 residues. CDR1 SGHTA and CDR2 FQGNSA come from the germline V gene. DNA for the CDR3: TGTGCCAGCAGCTTAGCCGGCGGGGTCGAGCAGTACTTC. As protein: CASSLAGGVEQYF.

J is TRBJ2-1 and V is TRBV7-7; D is undetermined. Trimming took off 5 bases at V and 6 bases at J, with 11 bases between the two ends. CDR1 SSHAT and CDR2 FNYEAQ come from the germline V gene (reference sequence). The CDR3 is 13 amino acids. The CDR3 region has the DNA TGTGCCAGCAGCGTCCTTCCCCTCAATGAGCAGTTCTTC. This translates into CASSVLPLNEQFF.

The gene calls are TRBV2 and TRBJ1-5, with TRBD1 matching over 7 bases. Germline V CDR1 and CDR2: SNHLY, FYNNEI. The CDR3 spans 13 residues. With 8 bases clipped from V and 4 bases from J, the junction kept 5 bases outside the gene matches. CDR3 DNA sequence: TGTGCCAGCGACAGGGAAGGGAATCAGCCCCAGCATTTT. It codes for CASDREGNQPQHF.